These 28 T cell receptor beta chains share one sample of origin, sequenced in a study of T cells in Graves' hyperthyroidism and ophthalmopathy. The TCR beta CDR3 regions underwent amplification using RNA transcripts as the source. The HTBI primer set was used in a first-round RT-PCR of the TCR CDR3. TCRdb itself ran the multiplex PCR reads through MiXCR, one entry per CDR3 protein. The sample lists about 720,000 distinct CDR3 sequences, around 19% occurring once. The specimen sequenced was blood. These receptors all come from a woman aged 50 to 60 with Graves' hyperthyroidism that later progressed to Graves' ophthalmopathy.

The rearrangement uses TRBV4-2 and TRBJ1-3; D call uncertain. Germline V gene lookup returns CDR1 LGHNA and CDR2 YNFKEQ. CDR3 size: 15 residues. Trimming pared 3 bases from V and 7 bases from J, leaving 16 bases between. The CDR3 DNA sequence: TGTGCCAGCAGCCAGCCCTCCGGGAACCTGAACACCATATATTTT. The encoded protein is CASSQPSGNLNTIYF.

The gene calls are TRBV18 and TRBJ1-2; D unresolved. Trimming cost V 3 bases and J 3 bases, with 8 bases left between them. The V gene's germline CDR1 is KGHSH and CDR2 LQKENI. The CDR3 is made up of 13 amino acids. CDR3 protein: CASSPQVDYGYTF. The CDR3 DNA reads TGTGCCAGCTCACCCCAGGTTGACTATGGCTACACCTTC.

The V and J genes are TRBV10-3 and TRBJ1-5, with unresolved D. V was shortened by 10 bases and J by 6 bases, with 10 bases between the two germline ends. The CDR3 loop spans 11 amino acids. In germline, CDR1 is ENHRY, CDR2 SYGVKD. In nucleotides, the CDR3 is TGTGCCAACCGGGGTGGTCAGCCCCAGCATTTT. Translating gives CANRGGQPQHF.

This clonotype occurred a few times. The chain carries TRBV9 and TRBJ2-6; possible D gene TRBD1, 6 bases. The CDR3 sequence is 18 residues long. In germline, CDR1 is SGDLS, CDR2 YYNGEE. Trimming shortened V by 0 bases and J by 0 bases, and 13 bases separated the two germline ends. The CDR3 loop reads CASSVVGTKLSGANVLTF. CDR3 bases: TGTGCCAGCAGCGTAGTAGGGACAAAACTCTCTGGGGCCAACGTCCTGACTTTC. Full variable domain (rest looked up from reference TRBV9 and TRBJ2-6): DSGVTQTPKHLITATGQRVTLRCSPRSGDLSVYWYQQSLDQGLQFLIQYYNGEERAKGNILERFSAQQFPDLHSELNLSSLELGDSALYFCASSVVGTKLSGANVLTFGAGSRLTVL.

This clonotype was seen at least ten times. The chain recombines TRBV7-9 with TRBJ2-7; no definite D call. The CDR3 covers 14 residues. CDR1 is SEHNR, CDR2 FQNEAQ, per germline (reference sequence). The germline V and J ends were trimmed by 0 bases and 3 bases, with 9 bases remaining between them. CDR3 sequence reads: CASSLAEIFYEQYF. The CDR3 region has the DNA TGTGCCAGCAGCTTAGCGGAGATATTCTACGAGCAGTACTTC. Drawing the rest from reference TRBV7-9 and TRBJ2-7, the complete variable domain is DTGVSQNPRHKITKRGQNVTFRCDPISEHNRLYWYRQTLGQGPEFLTYFQNEAQLEKSRLLSDRFSAERPKGSFSTLEIQRTEQGDSAMYLCASSLAEIFYEQYFGPGTRLTVT.

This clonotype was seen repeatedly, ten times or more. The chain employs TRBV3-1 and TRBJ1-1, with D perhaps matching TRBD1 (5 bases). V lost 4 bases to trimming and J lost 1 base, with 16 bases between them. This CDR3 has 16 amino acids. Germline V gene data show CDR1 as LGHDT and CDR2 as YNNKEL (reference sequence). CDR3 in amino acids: CASSRHLGGANTEAFF. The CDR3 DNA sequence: TGTGCCAGCAGCCGACATTTGGGAGGGGCGAACACTGAAGCTTTCTTT. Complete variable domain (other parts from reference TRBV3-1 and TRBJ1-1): DTAVSQTPKYLVTQMGNDKSIKCEQNLGHDTMYWYKQDSKKFLKIMFSYNNKELIINETVPNRFSPKSPDKAHLNLHINSLELGDSAVYFCASSRHLGGANTEAFFGQGTRLTVV.

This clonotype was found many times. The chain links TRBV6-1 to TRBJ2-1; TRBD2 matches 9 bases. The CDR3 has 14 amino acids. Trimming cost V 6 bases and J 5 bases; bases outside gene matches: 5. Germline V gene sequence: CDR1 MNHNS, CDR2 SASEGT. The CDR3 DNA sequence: TGTGCCAGCAGCATAGCGGGGGTCAACAATGAGCAGTTCTTC. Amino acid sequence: CASSIAGVNNEQFF.

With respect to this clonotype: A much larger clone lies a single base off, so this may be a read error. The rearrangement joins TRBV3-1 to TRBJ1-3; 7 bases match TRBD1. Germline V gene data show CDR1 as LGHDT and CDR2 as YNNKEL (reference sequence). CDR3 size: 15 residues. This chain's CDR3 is CASSRTGDSGSTIYF. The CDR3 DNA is TGTGCCAGCAGCCGGACAGGAGACTCTGGAAGCACCATATATTTT.

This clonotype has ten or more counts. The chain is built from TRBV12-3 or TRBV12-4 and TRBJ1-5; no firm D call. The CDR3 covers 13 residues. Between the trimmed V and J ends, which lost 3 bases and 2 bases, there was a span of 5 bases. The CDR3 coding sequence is TGTGCCAGCAGTTTGGCCGGCAATCAGCCCCAGCATTTT. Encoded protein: CASSLAGNQPQHF.

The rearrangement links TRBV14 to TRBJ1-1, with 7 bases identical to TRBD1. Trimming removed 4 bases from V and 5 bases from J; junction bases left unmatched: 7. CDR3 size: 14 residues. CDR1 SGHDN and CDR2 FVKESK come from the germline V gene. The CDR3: CASSRGQFLTEAFF. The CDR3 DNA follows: TGTGCCAGCAGCCGGGGACAGTTTTTGACTGAAGCTTTCTTT.

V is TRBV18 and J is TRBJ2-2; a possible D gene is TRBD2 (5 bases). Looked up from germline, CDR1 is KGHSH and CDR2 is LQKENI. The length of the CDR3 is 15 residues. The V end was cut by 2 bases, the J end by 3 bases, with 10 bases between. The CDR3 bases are TGTGCCAGCTCACCATCGGGGTTTGACACCGGGGAGCTGTTTTTT. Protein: CASSPSGFDTGELFF.

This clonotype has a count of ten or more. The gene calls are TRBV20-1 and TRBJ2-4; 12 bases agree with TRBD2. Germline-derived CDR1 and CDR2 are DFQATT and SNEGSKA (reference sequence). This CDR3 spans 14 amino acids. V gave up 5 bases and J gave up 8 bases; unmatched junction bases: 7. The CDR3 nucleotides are TGCAGTGCTGCGGCTAGCGGGGGGGTTGACATTCAGTACTTC. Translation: CSAAASGGVDIQYF.

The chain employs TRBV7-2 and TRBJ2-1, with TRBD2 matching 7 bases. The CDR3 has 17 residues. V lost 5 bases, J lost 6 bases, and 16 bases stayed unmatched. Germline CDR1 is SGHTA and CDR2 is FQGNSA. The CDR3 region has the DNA TGTGCCAGCAGCCACCAGAGTTTGGGGGGGTTGAGCAATGAGCAGTTCTTC. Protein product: CASSHQSLGGLSNEQFF.

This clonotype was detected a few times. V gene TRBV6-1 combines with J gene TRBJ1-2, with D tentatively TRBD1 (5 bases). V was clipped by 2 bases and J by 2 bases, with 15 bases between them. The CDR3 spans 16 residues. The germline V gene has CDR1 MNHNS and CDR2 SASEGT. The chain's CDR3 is CASSEIGQGVNYGYTF. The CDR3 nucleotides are TGTGCCAGCAGTGAAATCGGGCAGGGAGTCAACTATGGCTACACCTTC.

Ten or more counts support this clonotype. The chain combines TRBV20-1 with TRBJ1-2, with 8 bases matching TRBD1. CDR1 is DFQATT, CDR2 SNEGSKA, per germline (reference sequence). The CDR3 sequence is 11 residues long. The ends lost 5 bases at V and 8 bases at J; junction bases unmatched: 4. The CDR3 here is CSAQTGAGYTF. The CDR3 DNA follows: TGCAGTGCTCAGACAGGGGCCGGCTACACCTTC.

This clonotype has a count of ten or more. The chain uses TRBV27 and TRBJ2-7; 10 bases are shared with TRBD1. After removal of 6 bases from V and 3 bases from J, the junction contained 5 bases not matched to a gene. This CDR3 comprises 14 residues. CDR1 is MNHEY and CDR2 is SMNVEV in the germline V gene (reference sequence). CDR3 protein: CASRDRGVDYEQYF. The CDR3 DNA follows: TGTGCCAGCAGGGACAGGGGGGTAGACTACGAGCAGTACTTC.

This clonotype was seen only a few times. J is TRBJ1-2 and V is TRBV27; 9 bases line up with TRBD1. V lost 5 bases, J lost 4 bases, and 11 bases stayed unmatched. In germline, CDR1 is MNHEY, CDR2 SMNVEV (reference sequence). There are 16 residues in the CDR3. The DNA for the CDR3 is TGTGCCAGCAGTGACCTCGGGACAGGGTACTCCTATGGCTACACCTTC. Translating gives CASSDLGTGYSYGYTF.

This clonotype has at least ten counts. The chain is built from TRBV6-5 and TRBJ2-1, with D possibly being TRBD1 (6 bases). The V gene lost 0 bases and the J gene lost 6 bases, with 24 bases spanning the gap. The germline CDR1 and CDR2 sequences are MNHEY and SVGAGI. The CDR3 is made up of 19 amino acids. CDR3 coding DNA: TGTGCCAGCAGTTACTCGGCGAGCAGGGGCGGTAAACTGGGCAATGAGCAGTTCTTC. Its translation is CASSYSASRGGKLGNEQFF.

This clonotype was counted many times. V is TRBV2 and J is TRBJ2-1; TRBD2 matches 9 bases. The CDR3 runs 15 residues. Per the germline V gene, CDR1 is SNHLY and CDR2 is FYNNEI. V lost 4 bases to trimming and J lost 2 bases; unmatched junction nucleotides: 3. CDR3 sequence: CASSAGGGAYNEQFF. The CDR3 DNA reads TGTGCCAGCAGTGCAGGCGGGGGGGCCTACAATGAGCAGTTCTTC.

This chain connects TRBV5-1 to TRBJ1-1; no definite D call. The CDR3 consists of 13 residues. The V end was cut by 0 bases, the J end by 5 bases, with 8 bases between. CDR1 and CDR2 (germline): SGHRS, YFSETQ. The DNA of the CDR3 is TGCGCCAGCAGCTTGGCTTGGGGTACTGAAGCTTTCTTT. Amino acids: CASSLAWGTEAFF.

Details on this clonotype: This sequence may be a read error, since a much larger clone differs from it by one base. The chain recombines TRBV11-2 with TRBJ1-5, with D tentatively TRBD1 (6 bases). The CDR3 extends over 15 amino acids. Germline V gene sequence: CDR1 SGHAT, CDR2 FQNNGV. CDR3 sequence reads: CASRPQGPSNQPRHF. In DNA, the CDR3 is TGTGCCAGCAGACCACAGGGCCCGAGCAATCAGCCCCGGCATTTT.

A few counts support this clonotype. CDR3 nucleotides: TGTGCCTGGAGTAAGGACAGGGGGGGATCGACCCAGCATTTT. Amino acid sequence: CAWSKDRGGSTQHF. This rearrangement joins TRBV30 to TRBJ1-5; 10 bases are a match to TRBD1. Germline lookup yields CDR1 GTSNPN and CDR2 SVGIG (reference sequence). There are 14 residues in the CDR3. Trimming cost V 2 bases and J 11 bases; bases outside gene matches: 9.

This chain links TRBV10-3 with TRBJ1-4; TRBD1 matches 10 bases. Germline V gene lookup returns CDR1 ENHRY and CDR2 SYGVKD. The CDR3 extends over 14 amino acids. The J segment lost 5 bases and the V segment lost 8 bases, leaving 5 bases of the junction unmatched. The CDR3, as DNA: TGTGCCATCGGTACGGGACAGGGGAATGAAAAACTGTTTTTT. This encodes CAIGTGQGNEKLFF.

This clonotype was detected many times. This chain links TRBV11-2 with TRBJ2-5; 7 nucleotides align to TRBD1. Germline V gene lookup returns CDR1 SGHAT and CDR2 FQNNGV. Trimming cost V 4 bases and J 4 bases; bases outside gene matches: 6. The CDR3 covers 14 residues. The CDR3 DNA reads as TGTGCCAGCAGCTACAGGGGAACCTCAGAGACCCAGTACTTC. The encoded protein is CASSYRGTSETQYF.

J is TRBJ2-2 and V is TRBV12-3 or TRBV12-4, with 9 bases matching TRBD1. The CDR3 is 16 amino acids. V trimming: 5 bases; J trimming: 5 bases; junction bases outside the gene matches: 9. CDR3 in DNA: TGTGCCAGCAGTCCCACCACAGGGGGCTTTACCGGGGAGCTGTTTTTT. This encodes CASSPTTGGFTGELFF.

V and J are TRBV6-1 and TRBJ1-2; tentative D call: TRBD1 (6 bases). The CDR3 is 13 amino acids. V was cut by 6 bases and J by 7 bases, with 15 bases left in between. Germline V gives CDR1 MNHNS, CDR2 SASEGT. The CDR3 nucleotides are TGTGCCAGCAGCTCAATGGGACAAGGTGGCTACACCTTC. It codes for CASSSMGQGGYTF.

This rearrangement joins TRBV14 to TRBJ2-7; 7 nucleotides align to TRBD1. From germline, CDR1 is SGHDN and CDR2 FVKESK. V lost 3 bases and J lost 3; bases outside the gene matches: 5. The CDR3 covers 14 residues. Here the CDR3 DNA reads TGTGCCAGCAGCCATCTGACAGGGATCTACGAGCAGTACTTC. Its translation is CASSHLTGIYEQYF.

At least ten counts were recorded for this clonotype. In DNA, the CDR3 is TGTGCCAGCAGTTACCTGAGGGGGTCCCCTGGCTACACCTTC. Residues: CASSYLRGSPGYTF. The J gene is TRBJ1-2, the V gene TRBV6-5; the D gene is possibly TRBD1 (6 bases). Germline-derived CDR1 and CDR2 are MNHEY and SVGAGI. This CDR3 is built from 14 residues. The V end was cut by 2 bases, the J end by 7 bases, with 14 bases between.